The 3 T cell receptor beta chains given below trace back to one sample, sequenced in a study of radiotherapy plus CTLA-4 blockade in lung cancer. This table comes from immunoSEQ multiplex PCR, and its TCRdb copy is limited to in-frame clones, with some not included. The sample lists roughly 98,000 clones; 82% were seen once. The sample here was peripheral blood, taken from a patient treated with radiotherapy plus ipilimumab. The source of these receptors is a human donor with non-small cell lung cancer who had a partial response to radiotherapy plus ipilimumab.

This chain joins TRBV6-5 and TRBJ2-2, with 8 bases fitting TRBD1. This CDR3 comprises 16 residues. The germline gives CDR1 MNHEY, CDR2 SVGAGI. After removal of 2 bases from V and 8 bases from J, the junction contained 10 bases not matched to a gene. The CDR3: CASSYRQGSPLGELFF. The CDR3 DNA is TGTGCCAGCAGTTACCGACAGGGGTCCCCTTTGGGGGAGCTGTTTTTT.

This clone was detected once. The chain combines TRBV18 with TRBJ2-1; D might be TRBD2 (5 bases). V was clipped by 3 bases and J by 2 bases, with 11 bases between them. This CDR3 region has 15 residues. From germline, CDR1 is KGHSH and CDR2 LQKENI. The CDR3 bases are TGTGCCAGCTCACCCGGGGTCTCAACCTACAATGAGCAGTTCTTC. It translates to CASSPGVSTYNEQFF.

The rearrangement uses TRBV28 and TRBJ1-1; D possibly corresponds to TRBD1 (6 bases). Trimming shortened V by 6 bases and J by 6 bases, and 14 bases separated the two germline ends. The CDR3 runs to 13 residues. CDR1 is MDHEN and CDR2 is SYDVKM in the germline V gene. The CDR3 bases are TGTGCCAGCAGAAAAACAGGGTTGTCTGAAGCTTTCTTT. Translation gives CASRKTGLSEAFF.